Following are 16 T cell receptor beta chains from one sample sequenced in a study of cytomegalovirus exposure and HLA in healthy donors. Primers: 60 Vbeta forward and 13 Jbeta reverse. Generated by immunoSEQ multiplex PCR, the TCRdb table keeps only in-frame clones and is missing some. The sample table includes about 130,000 clones. Sequencing was performed on PBMCs. Receptor source: a woman aged 40 to 49 in good health and CMV-seropositive.

The chain recombines TRBV15 with TRBJ2-1; 10 bases agree with TRBD2. Per the germline V gene, CDR1 is LNHNV and CDR2 is YYDKDF (reference sequence). The length of the CDR3 is 17 residues. Trimming at V came to 6 bases and at J to 3 bases, leaving 11 bases not matched to a gene. The CDR3 is CATSEREGPLNYNEQFF. CDR3 sequence (DNA): TGTGCCACCAGTGAGCGGGAGGGCCCCCTGAACTACAATGAGCAGTTCTTC.

The chain is built from TRBV28 and TRBJ1-3; TRBD1 is a possible D gene (5 bases). Germline V gene sequence: CDR1 MDHEN, CDR2 SYDVKM. V was shortened by 4 bases and J by 8 bases, with 15 bases between the two germline ends. The length of the CDR3 is 14 residues. CDR3 sequence: CASSSLRGLDTIYF. CDR3 DNA: TGTGCCAGCAGTTCCTTAAGGGGTTTAGACACCATATATTTT.

The chain links TRBV15 to TRBJ2-7, with a weak D call TRBD2 (6 bases). There are 18 residues in the CDR3. Trimming removed 0 bases at V and 2 bases at J, with 20 bases between. The V gene's germline CDR1 is LNHNV and CDR2 YYDKDF (reference sequence). The CDR3 nucleotides are TGTGCCACCAGCAGAGATCTCGGGTGGGGACTTGCCCCCTACGAGCAGTACTTC. Protein sequence: CATSRDLGWGLAPYEQYF.

The J gene is TRBJ2-7, the V gene TRBV18; 7 bases are shared with TRBD1. This CDR3 has 16 residues. Losses at the gene ends were 6 bases for V and 1 base for J; bases not matched to a gene: 12. Germline-derived CDR1 and CDR2 are KGHSH and LQKENI. The CDR3 DNA reads TGTGCCAGCTCGCTTTTTACCGGGACAGATTCCTACGAGCAGTACTTC. Its protein is CASSLFTGTDSYEQYF. Full variable domain (outside the CDR3, taken from reference TRBV18 and TRBJ2-7): NAGVMQNPRHLVRRRGQEARLRCSPMKGHSHVYWYRQLPEEGLKFMVYLQKENIIDESGMPKERFSAEFPKEGPSILRIQQVVRGDSAAYFCASSLFTGTDSYEQYFGPGTRLTVT.

The chain has TRBV19 and TRBJ2-3, with 7 bases fitting TRBD1. Germline trimming cut 8 bases from V and 3 bases from J; bases unmatched to any gene: 8. Germline V gene data show CDR1 as LNHDA and CDR2 as SQIVND (reference sequence). The CDR3 totals 14 residues. The CDR3 loop reads CASLDRARTDTQYF. DNA for the CDR3: TGTGCCAGTCTTGACAGGGCCAGGACAGATACGCAGTATTTT.

The gene calls are TRBV10-1 and TRBJ2-1, with D possibly TRBD2 on 6 matching bases. Germline CDR1 is WNHNN and CDR2 is SYGVQD (reference sequence). V was pared by 2 bases and J by 6 bases, with 14 bases between. The CDR3 is made up of 15 amino acids. The CDR3 nucleotides read TGCGCCAGCAGTGAGGAGGAGGGCCAAGGCAATGAGCAGTTCTTC. This translates into CASSEEEGQGNEQFF.

The chain links TRBV10-3 to TRBJ1-1, with a tentative D call TRBD1 (6 bases). This CDR3 is 14 amino acids long. V shed 2 bases and J shed 7 bases, with 14 bases lying between them. Per the germline V gene, CDR1 is ENHRY and CDR2 is SYGVKD. CDR3 protein: CAISEGGREGEAFF. CDR3 sequence (DNA): TGTGCCATCAGTGAGGGGGGCAGGGAAGGTGAAGCTTTCTTT.

The chain recombines TRBV5-1 with TRBJ2-5; D may be TRBD2 (7 bases). The end of the DNA is better explained by TRBJ2-7, so the J call may be wrong. CDR3 length: 15 residues. Germline CDR1 and CDR2: SGHRS and YFSETQ. The CDR3 region has the DNA TGCGCCAGCAGGCAGGGGCTAGCGGACTCCTACGAGCAGTACTTC. Translated, it gives CASRQGLADSYEQYF.

The chain recombines TRBV7-8 with TRBJ2-1, with TRBD2 matching over 7 bases. The CDR3 covers 16 residues. The V gene's germline CDR1 is SGHVS and CDR2 FQNEAQ. V lost 2 bases to trimming and J lost 9 bases; unmatched junction nucleotides: 13. CDR3 protein: CASSLFASGGYGEQFF. In DNA form, the CDR3 reads TGTGCCAGCAGCTTATTCGCTAGCGGAGGATACGGTGAGCAGTTCTTC.

V is TRBV28 and J is TRBJ2-1; TRBD1 agrees at 7 bases. CDR1 is MDHEN and CDR2 is SYDVKM in the germline V gene. The CDR3 is made up of 16 amino acids. The V gene end was trimmed by 6 bases and the J gene end by 0 bases; junction bases not matched to a gene: 8. CDR3 loop: CASRPNRGNSYNEQFF. The DNA of the CDR3 is TGTGCCAGCAGACCCAACAGGGGCAACTCCTACAATGAGCAGTTCTTC.

J is TRBJ2-7 and V is TRBV2; possibly TRBD1 for D (6 bases). The ends were cut back, 4 bases at V and 5 bases at J, with 12 bases in the middle. The CDR3 runs 13 residues. Germline V gene lookup returns CDR1 SNHLY and CDR2 FYNNEI. The CDR3 loop reads CASSGFGTNEQYF. CDR3 nucleotides: TGTGCCAGCAGTGGGTTTGGGACAAACGAGCAGTACTTC.

V usage is TRBV29-1 and J usage is TRBJ2-7; D call uncertain. The germline V gene has CDR1 SQVTM and CDR2 ANQGSEA. The length of the CDR3 is 11 residues. V was cut by 4 bases and J by 3 bases, with 7 bases left in between. The CDR3 spells CSVGNSYEQYF. The CDR3 nucleotides are TGCAGCGTTGGTAACAGCTACGAGCAGTACTTC.

The gene calls are TRBV19 and TRBJ2-2; D may be TRBD2 (5 bases). V was clipped by 2 bases and J by 1 base, with 8 bases between them. Germline loops: CDR1 LNHDA, CDR2 SQIVND (reference sequence). The CDR3 spans 15 residues. The CDR3 protein is CASSILSGNTGELFF. The CDR3 DNA reads TGTGCCAGTAGTATATTGAGCGGGAACACCGGGGAGCTGTTTTTT.

This rearrangement joins TRBV6-6 to TRBJ1-6, with 8 bases fitting TRBD1. The CDR3 extends over 14 amino acids. Per the germline V gene, CDR1 is MNHNY and CDR2 is SVGAGI (reference sequence). Trimming removed 6 bases from V and 10 bases from J; junction bases left unmatched: 8. CDR3 region: CASRGPGGGSPLHF. DNA of the CDR3: TGTGCCAGCAGAGGACCAGGGGGCGGATCACCCCTCCACTTT.

The chain recombines TRBV6-5 with TRBJ2-2; D remains ambiguous. Germline CDR1 reads MNHEY; CDR2 reads SVGAGI. CDR3 length: 16 amino acids. Trimming cost V 0 bases and J 0 bases, with 8 bases left between them. Here the CDR3 DNA reads TGTGCCAGCAGTTACTCTTTCACGGCGAACACCGGGGAGCTGTTTTTT. Translated, it gives CASSYSFTANTGELFF.

V gene TRBV11-2 combines with J gene TRBJ2-5; D remains unclear. Trimming removed 0 bases from V and 3 bases from J, with 8 bases in between. Germline V CDR1 and CDR2: SGHAT, FQNNGV. The CDR3 consists of 14 residues. The CDR3 DNA reads TGTGCCAGCAGCTTAGATCAGGCAGAAGAGACCCAGTACTTC. Its protein is CASSLDQAEETQYF. Looking up the rest from reference TRBV11-2 and TRBJ2-5 gives the full variable domain: EAGVAQSPRYKIIEKRQSVAFWCNPISGHATLYWYQQILGQGPKLLIQFQNNGVVDDSQLPKDRFSAERLKGVDSTLKIQPAKLEDSAVYLCASSLDQAEETQYFGPGTRLLVL.